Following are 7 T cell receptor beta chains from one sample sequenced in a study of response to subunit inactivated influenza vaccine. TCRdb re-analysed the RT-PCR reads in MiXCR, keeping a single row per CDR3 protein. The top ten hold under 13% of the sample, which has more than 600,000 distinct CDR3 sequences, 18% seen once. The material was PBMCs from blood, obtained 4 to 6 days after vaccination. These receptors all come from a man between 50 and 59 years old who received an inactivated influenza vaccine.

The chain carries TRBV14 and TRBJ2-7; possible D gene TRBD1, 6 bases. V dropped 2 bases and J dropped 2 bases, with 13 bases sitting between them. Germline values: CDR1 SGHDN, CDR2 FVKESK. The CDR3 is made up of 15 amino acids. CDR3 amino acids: CASSQTGTTTYEQYF. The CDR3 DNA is TGTGCCAGCAGCCAAACCGGGACAACTACCTACGAGCAGTACTTC.

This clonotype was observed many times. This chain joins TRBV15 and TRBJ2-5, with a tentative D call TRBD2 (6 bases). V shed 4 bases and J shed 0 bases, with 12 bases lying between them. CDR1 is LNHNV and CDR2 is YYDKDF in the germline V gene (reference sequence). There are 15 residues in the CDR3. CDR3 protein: CATSKYRDYQETQYF. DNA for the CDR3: TGTGCCACCAGCAAATACCGGGACTACCAAGAGACCCAGTACTTC.

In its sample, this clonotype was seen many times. The CDR3 region has the DNA TGCAGTGCTAGTGATGGGTATGGCTACACCTTC. Translated, it gives CSASDGYGYTF. The chain couples TRBV20-1 to TRBJ1-2; no definite D call. This CDR3 has 11 residues. Germline values: CDR1 DFQATT, CDR2 SNEGSKA (reference sequence). V lost 3 bases and J lost 5, with 7 bases in between.

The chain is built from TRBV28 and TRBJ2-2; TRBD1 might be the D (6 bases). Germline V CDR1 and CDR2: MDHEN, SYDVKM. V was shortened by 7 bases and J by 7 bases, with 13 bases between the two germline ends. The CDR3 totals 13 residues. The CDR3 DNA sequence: TGTGCCAGCAACACAGGGTTGCGCGGGGAGCTGTTTTTT. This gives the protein CASNTGLRGELFF.

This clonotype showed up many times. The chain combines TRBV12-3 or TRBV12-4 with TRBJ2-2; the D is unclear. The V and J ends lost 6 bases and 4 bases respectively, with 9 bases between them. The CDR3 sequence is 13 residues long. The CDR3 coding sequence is TGTGCCAGCAGCCCGTTTAGCACCGGGGAGCTGTTTTTT. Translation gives CASSPFSTGELFF.

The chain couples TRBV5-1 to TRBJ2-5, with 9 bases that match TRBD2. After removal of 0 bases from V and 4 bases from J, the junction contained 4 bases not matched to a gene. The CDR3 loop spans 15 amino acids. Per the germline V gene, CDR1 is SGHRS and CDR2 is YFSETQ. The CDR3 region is CASSLVASGAETQYF. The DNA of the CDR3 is TGCGCCAGCAGCTTGGTGGCTAGCGGGGCAGAGACCCAGTACTTC.

The CDR3 loop reads CASSLNNVGGTQYF. CDR3 sequence (DNA): TGCGCCAGCAGCTTGAATAACGTCGGGGGGACCCAGTACTTC. The chain recombines TRBV5-1 with TRBJ2-5; TRBD2 is a possible D gene (6 bases). Germline V gives CDR1 SGHRS, CDR2 YFSETQ. Trimming removed 1 base from V and 7 bases from J, with 14 bases in between. This CDR3 contains 14 residues. Filled out from reference TRBV5-1 and TRBJ2-5, the complete variable domain reads KAGVTQTPRYLIKTRGQQVTLSCSPISGHRSVSWYQQTPGQGLQFLFEYFSETQRNKGNFPGRFSGRQFSNSRSEMNVSTLELGDSALYLCASSLNNVGGTQYFGPGTRLLVL.